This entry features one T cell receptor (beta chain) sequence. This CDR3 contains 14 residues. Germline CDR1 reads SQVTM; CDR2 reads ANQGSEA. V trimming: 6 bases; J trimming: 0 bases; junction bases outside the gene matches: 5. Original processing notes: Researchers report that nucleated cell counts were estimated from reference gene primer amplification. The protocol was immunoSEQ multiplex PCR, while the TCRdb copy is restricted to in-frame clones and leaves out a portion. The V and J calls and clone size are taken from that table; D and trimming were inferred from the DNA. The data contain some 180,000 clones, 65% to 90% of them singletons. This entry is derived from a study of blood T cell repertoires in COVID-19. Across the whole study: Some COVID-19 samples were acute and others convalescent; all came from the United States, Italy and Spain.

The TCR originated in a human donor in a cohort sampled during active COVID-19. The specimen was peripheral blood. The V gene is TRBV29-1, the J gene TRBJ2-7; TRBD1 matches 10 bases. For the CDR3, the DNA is TGCAGCGTAGCCGACAGGGGGCGCTCCTACGAGCAGTACTTC. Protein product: CSVADRGRSYEQYF.